Below are 32 T cell receptor beta chains sequenced from a single sample in a study of cytomegalovirus exposure and HLA in healthy donors (dated 2017 in TCRdb). Library preparation used the immunoSEQ multiplex PCR assay. For the multiplex PCR, a mixture combining 60 forward primers for TCR Vbeta segments and 13 reverse primers for TCR Jbeta segments was used. This is the immuneACCESS table as TCRdb keeps it, with only in-frame sequences that have V and J called. A part of the clones is gone; compared with another copy, unresolved V genes explain less than half, and the rest is unexplained. Within this sample are about 72,000 clones, with around three quarters of them counted one time only. The ten most abundant clones make up 3.4% of the sample. Sequenced: PBMCs. The receptors shown here come from a man in his forties in good health and CMV-seronegative.

The chain employs TRBV9 and TRBJ1-1; a weak D match, TRBD1 (6 bases). V lost 4 bases and J lost 0, with 16 bases in between. The CDR3 runs 16 residues. Per germline, CDR1 SGDLS and CDR2 YYNGEE. This chain's CDR3 is CASSPATDRLNTEAFF. The CDR3, as DNA: TGTGCCAGCAGCCCAGCGACGGACAGATTGAACACTGAAGCTTTCTTT. Complete variable domain (other parts from reference TRBV9 and TRBJ1-1): DSGVTQTPKHLITATGQRVTLRCSPRSGDLSVYWYQQSLDQGLQFLIQYYNGEERAKGNILERFSAQQFPDLHSELNLSSLELGDSALYFCASSPATDRLNTEAFFGQGTRLTVV.

V usage is TRBV7-2 and J usage is TRBJ2-7; 8 bases line up with TRBD1. The junction had 8 bases not matched to a gene; V was cut back by 0 bases and J by 1 base. This CDR3 has 17 residues. Germline V gives CDR1 SGHTA, CDR2 FQGNSA. The chain's CDR3 is CASSLAVGTGISYEQYF. The CDR3 DNA follows: TGTGCCAGCAGCTTAGCCGTTGGGACAGGCATTTCCTACGAGCAGTACTTC.

The chain employs TRBV7-9 and TRBJ2-7; 9 positions agree with TRBD1. Germline V gene sequence: CDR1 SEHNR, CDR2 FQNEAQ (reference sequence). The CDR3 is 14 amino acids. V gave up 4 bases and J gave up 6 bases; unmatched junction bases: 7. The CDR3 bases are TGTGCCAGCAGCTCCGACAGGGGGTTGAGCGAGCAGTACTTC. Translated, it gives CASSSDRGLSEQYF.

The V call is TRBV5-4, the J call TRBJ1-1; 9 bases match TRBD1. CDR1 is SGHNT, CDR2 YYREEE, per germline (reference sequence). The CDR3 spans 16 residues. J was trimmed by 1 base and V by 4 bases; bases with no gene match: 8. CDR3 in DNA: TGTGCCAGCAGCGGCGGCGGGACAGGGTGGAACACTGAAGCTTTCTTT. Its protein product is CASSGGGTGWNTEAFF. The full variable domain, with the rest looked up from reference TRBV5-4 and TRBJ1-1, is ETGVTQSPTHLIKTRGQQVTLRCSSQSGHNTVSWYQQALGQGPQFIFQYYREEENGRGNFPPRFSGLQFPNYSSELNVNALELDDSALYLCASSGGGTGWNTEAFFGQGTRLTVV.

This sequence joins TRBV27 and TRBJ1-2; maybe TRBD1 (6 bases). The CDR3 contains 13 residues. Germline CDR1 and CDR2: MNHEY and SMNVEV (reference sequence). V was clipped by 6 bases and J by 7 bases, with 15 bases between them. CDR3 protein: CASSIDRMRGYTF. The CDR3 DNA reads TGTGCCAGCAGCATCGACAGGATGCGTGGCTACACCTTC.

A word on this clone: An end of the junction does not agree with germline; a read error may underlie this. V and J are TRBV30 and TRBJ1-2; D is possibly TRBD1 (6 bases). CDR1 and CDR2 from the germline V gene are GTSNPN and SVGIG (reference sequence). The CDR3 runs to 13 residues. The CDR3 coding sequence is TGTGCCTGGAGTGGAGGGGGATTCTATGGCTACCCCTTC. This sequence encodes CAWSGGGFYGYPF. Full variable domain (remainder filled in from reference TRBV30 and TRBJ1-2): SQTIHQWPATLVQPVGSPLSLECTVEGTSNPNLYWYRQAAGRGLQLLFYSVGIGQISSEVPQNLSASRPQDRQFILSSKKLLLSDSGFYLCAWSGGGFYGYPFGSGTRLTVV.

Notes on this clone: An end of the junction does not agree with germline; a read error may underlie this. Here the CDR3 reads CASTVGGSTNSPLHF. The CDR3 bases are TGTGCCAGCACCGTAGGTGGGAGTACTAATTCACCCCTCCACTTT. The rearrangement joins TRBV9 to TRBJ1-6; no definite D call. The CDR3 has 15 amino acids. Germline V gene data show CDR1 as SGDLS and CDR2 as YYNGEE.

The chain has TRBV10-1 and TRBJ2-5; 8 nucleotides align to TRBD2. With V trimmed by 4 bases and J by 5 bases, 6 bases remained unmatched. Germline V gene data show CDR1 as WNHNN and CDR2 as SYGVQD (reference sequence). The CDR3 extends over 14 amino acids. The CDR3 protein is CASSAGGAIETQYF. In nucleotides, the CDR3 is TGCGCCAGCAGTGCCGGGGGGGCTATCGAGACCCAGTACTTC.

The chain couples TRBV9 to TRBJ1-6; 7 positions agree with TRBD1. In germline, CDR1 is SGDLS, CDR2 YYNGEE. CDR3 length: 18 amino acids. The V and J ends lost 0 bases and 7 bases, in that order; junction bases with no gene match: 13. The CDR3 DNA follows: TGTGCCAGCAGCGTAGAGGCAGGGGGGTATAGGAGGAATTCACCCCTCCACTTT. Translated: CASSVEAGGYRRNSPLHF. Full variable domain (outside the CDR3, taken from reference TRBV9 and TRBJ1-6): DSGVTQTPKHLITATGQRVTLRCSPRSGDLSVYWYQQSLDQGLQFLIQYYNGEERAKGNILERFSAQQFPDLHSELNLSSLELGDSALYFCASSVEAGGYRRNSPLHFGNGTRLTVT.

V usage is TRBV5-1 and J usage is TRBJ2-3; D is undetermined. There are 12 residues in the CDR3. The germline V and J ends were trimmed by 4 bases and 8 bases, with 11 bases remaining between them. The germline V gene encodes CDR1 SGHRS and CDR2 YFSETQ. The CDR3 here is CASSPPAGTQYF. The CDR3 DNA follows: TGCGCCAGCAGCCCCCCCGCCGGTACGCAGTATTTT.

The rearrangement links TRBV7-9 to TRBJ2-5; 7 nucleotides match TRBD1. The CDR3 spans 17 residues. The V gene end was trimmed by 1 base and the J gene end by 4 bases; junction bases not matched to a gene: 12. Per the germline V gene, CDR1 is SEHNR and CDR2 is FQNEAQ (reference sequence). CDR3 sequence (DNA): TGTGCCAGCAGCTTAGGAACCGGGACAGTTAAGGGAGAGACCCAGTACTTC. Translating it yields CASSLGTGTVKGETQYF.

This clone has only one observation. J is TRBJ2-2 and V is TRBV2; TRBD1 aligns across 9 bases. Trimming cost V 2 bases and J 4 bases; bases outside gene matches: 2. The CDR3 runs to 15 residues. From germline, CDR1 is SNHLY and CDR2 FYNNEI. CDR3 in DNA: TGTGCCAGCAGTGAATACAGGGGGCCCACCGGGGAGCTGTTTTTT. Amino acid sequence: CASSEYRGPTGELFF.

The CDR3 is CASTSGTADEKLFF. The DNA of the CDR3 is TGTGCCAGCACCTCCGGGACAGCTGATGAAAAACTGTTTTTT. The chain links TRBV7-9 to TRBJ1-4, with 7 bases identical to TRBD1. The germline V gene encodes CDR1 SEHNR and CDR2 FQNEAQ (reference sequence). This CDR3 region has 14 residues. Germline trimming cut 7 bases from V and 6 bases from J; bases unmatched to any gene: 8. Filled out from reference TRBV7-9 and TRBJ1-4, the complete variable domain reads DTGVSQNPRHKITKRGQNVTFRCDPISEHNRLYWYRQTLGQGPEFLTYFQNEAQLEKSRLLSDRFSAERPKGSFSTLEIQRTEQGDSAMYLCASTSGTADEKLFFGSGTQLSVL.

The V call is TRBV4-1, the J call TRBJ1-1; D perhaps matches TRBD1 (6 bases). Germline loops: CDR1 MGHRA, CDR2 YSYEKL. The CDR3 has 16 residues. The ends were cut back, 5 bases at V and 3 bases at J, with 19 bases in the middle. CDR3 protein: CASSFGSRNRDTEAFF. The CDR3, as DNA: TGCGCCAGCAGCTTCGGGTCCCGGAACAGGGACACTGAAGCTTTCTTT.

The chain uses TRBV7-2 and TRBJ2-7; 10 nucleotides align to TRBD1. CDR3 length: 18 amino acids. With V trimmed by 2 bases and J by 3 bases, 13 bases remained unmatched. In germline, CDR1 is SGHTA, CDR2 FQGNSA. This CDR3 reads CASSLLSGGTGAYYEQYF. In nucleotides, the CDR3 is TGTGCCAGCAGCTTATTATCAGGAGGGACAGGGGCCTACTACGAGCAGTACTTC. Using reference TRBV7-2 and TRBJ2-7 for the parts outside the CDR3, the full variable domain is GAGVSQSPSNKVTEKGKDVELRCDPISGHTALYWYRQSLGQGLEFLIYFQGNSAPDKSGLPSDRFSAERTGGSVSTLTIQRTQQEDSAVYLCASSLLSGGTGAYYEQYFGPGTRLTVT.

The chain couples TRBV4-2 to TRBJ1-2, with D uncertain. CDR1 and CDR2 (germline): LGHNA, YNFKEQ. Trimming removed 1 base at V and 4 bases at J, with 16 bases between. The CDR3 extends over 16 amino acids. CDR3 in amino acids: CASSQAADSGVYGYTF. Here the CDR3 DNA reads TGTGCCAGCAGCCAAGCGGCGGATTCCGGGGTCTATGGCTACACCTTC.

The rearrangement uses TRBV7-9 and TRBJ1-5; a weak D match, TRBD1 (5 bases). Germline V lookup: CDR1 SEHNR, CDR2 FQNEAQ (reference sequence). CDR3 length equals 13 residues. With 4 bases removed from V and 8 bases from J, the gap between germline ends came to 12 bases. This CDR3 reads CASSSVGGEPQHF. CDR3 nucleotide sequence: TGTGCCAGCAGCTCCGTTGGGGGGGAGCCCCAGCATTTT.

This clone was counted between two and nine times. CDR3: CASSIQSRPTGYNEQFF. In DNA, the CDR3 is TGTGCCAGCAGCATCCAATCCCGACCGACAGGGTACAATGAGCAGTTCTTC. J is TRBJ2-1 and V is TRBV9; 7 bases map to TRBD1. V lost 4 bases and J lost 4; bases outside the gene matches: 14. The germline V gene has CDR1 SGDLS and CDR2 YYNGEE. CDR3 length: 17 residues.

The genes are TRBV30 and TRBJ2-5; 7 nucleotides agree with TRBD1. CDR3 length: 13 residues. After removal of 2 bases from V and 3 bases from J, the junction contained 3 bases not matched to a gene. Per the germline V gene, CDR1 is GTSNPN and CDR2 is SVGIG (reference sequence). For the CDR3, the DNA is TGTGCCTGGAGTTACCAGGGGGAAGAGACCCAGTACTTC. It specifies CAWSYQGEETQYF.

The chain couples TRBV7-2 to TRBJ2-7; maybe TRBD1 (5 bases). Trimming shortened V by 5 bases and J by 2 bases, and 10 bases separated the two germline ends. Germline assignment: CDR1 SGHTA and CDR2 FQGNSA. This CDR3 has 13 amino acids. The chain's CDR3 is CASSPQGPYEQYF. The CDR3 DNA follows: TGTGCCAGCAGCCCCCAGGGCCCCTACGAGCAGTACTTC. Full variable domain (remainder filled in from reference TRBV7-2 and TRBJ2-7): GAGVSQSPSNKVTEKGKDVELRCDPISGHTALYWYRQSLGQGLEFLIYFQGNSAPDKSGLPSDRFSAERTGGSVSTLTIQRTQQEDSAVYLCASSPQGPYEQYFGPGTRLTVT.

The chain links TRBV6-1 to TRBJ1-6, with D possibly matching TRBD1 (5 bases). Trimming took 6 bases from V and 11 from J, leaving 17 bases between them. CDR3 length: 14 residues. Germline CDR1 and CDR2: MNHNS and SASEGT. The CDR3 DNA reads as TGTGCCAGCAGGGGGTGGCAGGGTGGGACACCCCTCCACTTT. It encodes CASRGWQGGTPLHF.

Turning to this clone: An end of the junction differs from the germline gene, which may be a read error. This sample includes further DNA sequences coding for the same CDR3. V is TRBV19 and J is TRBJ2-5; 11 positions match TRBD2. Germline V gives CDR1 LNHDA, CDR2 SQIVND (reference sequence). This CDR3 has 15 residues. The CDR3 DNA reads TGCGCCAGTAGTGGCCTAGCGGGGGGCGAGGAGACCCAGTACTTC. This codes for CASSGLAGGEETQYF. The complete variable domain, with remaining parts taken from reference TRBV19 and TRBJ2-5, reads DGGITQSPKYLFRKEGQNVTLSCEQNLNHDAMYWYRQDPGQGLRLIYYSQIVNDFQKGDIAEGYSVSREKKESFPLTVTSAQKNPTAFYLCASSGLAGGEETQYFGPGTRLLVL.

This chain joins TRBV30 and TRBJ1-1; the match to TRBD1 covers 10 bases. The V gene end was trimmed by 3 bases and the J gene end by 5 bases; junction bases not matched to a gene: 6. This CDR3 has 14 amino acids. CDR1 is GTSNPN, CDR2 SVGIG, per germline (reference sequence). The CDR3 region is CAWRTGGSGTEAFF. Here the CDR3 DNA reads TGTGCCTGGAGGACAGGGGGCTCGGGTACTGAAGCTTTCTTT.

The V call is TRBV27, the J call TRBJ2-4; 7 bases line up with TRBD2. Germline lookup yields CDR1 MNHEY and CDR2 SMNVEV (reference sequence). The trim removed 6 bases at V and 0 bases at J, leaving 11 bases unmatched. The CDR3 runs to 17 residues. CDR3: CASSRGGTPGAKNIQYF. In DNA form, the CDR3 reads TGTGCCAGCAGCCGGGGAGGGACCCCAGGAGCCAAAAACATTCAGTACTTC.

The V and J genes are TRBV10-3 and TRBJ1-1; no clear D gene. The V end lost 0 bases, the J end lost 5 bases, and 10 bases lay between the germline ends. The CDR3 runs to 14 residues. CDR1 ENHRY and CDR2 SYGVKD come from the germline V gene. The CDR3 reads CAISESAGGTEAFF. In DNA form, the CDR3 reads TGTGCCATCAGTGAGTCGGCGGGAGGGACTGAAGCTTTCTTT.

This chain uses TRBV7-9 with TRBJ2-2, with TRBD1 as a possible D gene (6 bases). The CDR3 consists of 15 residues. V dropped 5 bases and J dropped 1 base, with 11 bases sitting between them. Per germline, CDR1 SEHNR and CDR2 FQNEAQ (reference sequence). The CDR3 loop is CASSPTGRNTGELFF. CDR3 nucleotides: TGTGCCAGCAGCCCAACAGGGAGGAACACCGGGGAGCTGTTTTTT.

This clone has a handful of counts. CDR3 DNA sequence: TGTGCCAGCAGCTTAGCGAAGCAGGGGCTTAGCACAGATACGCAGTATTTT. Translation: CASSLAKQGLSTDTQYF. The chain joins TRBV7-6 to TRBJ2-3, with D perhaps matching TRBD1 (6 bases). V was clipped by 0 bases and J by 0 bases, with 13 bases between them. Germline V gives CDR1 SGHVS, CDR2 FNYEAQ. This CDR3 has 17 residues.

The rearrangement links TRBV18 to TRBJ1-3; weak D call: TRBD1 (5 bases). This CDR3 contains 14 residues. The germline V gene has CDR1 KGHSH and CDR2 LQKENI. Trimming pared 2 bases from V and 0 bases from J, leaving 5 bases between. Here the CDR3 DNA reads TGTGCCAGCTCACCAGGGGCCTCTGGAAACACCATATATTTT. Residues: CASSPGASGNTIYF.

CDR3 region: CASSAMTAQGGETQYF. The CDR3 nucleotides are TGTGCCAGCAGTGCTATGACAGCGCAGGGTGGAGAGACCCAGTACTTC. The rearrangement uses TRBV6-1 and TRBJ2-5; tentative D call: TRBD1 (5 bases). CDR1 is MNHNS, CDR2 SASEGT, per germline. V gave up 4 bases and J gave up 4 bases, with 19 bases separating them. This CDR3 spans 16 amino acids.

The chain links TRBV5-4 to TRBJ2-3, with D tentatively TRBD1 (5 bases). Trimming pared 2 bases from V and 4 bases from J, leaving 17 bases between. The CDR3 contains 16 residues. Germline V gives CDR1 SGHNT, CDR2 YYREEE (reference sequence). The CDR3 DNA reads TGTGCCAGCAGCTTAGGTGGACACCAGGTGGCAGATACGCAGTATTTT. Its protein product is CASSLGGHQVADTQYF. Filled out from reference TRBV5-4 and TRBJ2-3, the complete variable domain reads ETGVTQSPTHLIKTRGQQVTLRCSSQSGHNTVSWYQQALGQGPQFIFQYYREEENGRGNFPPRFSGLQFPNYSSELNVNALELDDSALYLCASSLGGHQVADTQYFGPGTRLTVL.

The chain is built from TRBV7-9 and TRBJ1-1; TRBD1 might be the D (6 bases). Trimming removed 5 bases at V and 2 bases at J, with 15 bases between. This CDR3 is built from 15 residues. Germline assignment: CDR1 SEHNR and CDR2 FQNEAQ (reference sequence). The CDR3 here is CASSIGGAGNTEAFF. CDR3 coding DNA: TGTGCCAGCAGCATAGGGGGTGCGGGAAACACTGAAGCTTTCTTT. Looking up the rest from reference TRBV7-9 and TRBJ1-1 gives the full variable domain: DTGVSQNPRHKITKRGQNVTFRCDPISEHNRLYWYRQTLGQGPEFLTYFQNEAQLEKSRLLSDRFSAERPKGSFSTLEIQRTEQGDSAMYLCASSIGGAGNTEAFFGQGTRLTVV.

The chain recombines TRBV9 with TRBJ1-5; TRBD1 might be the D (6 bases). In germline, CDR1 is SGDLS, CDR2 YYNGEE. V was pared by 1 base and J by 7 bases, with 12 bases between. The CDR3 is made up of 14 amino acids. For the CDR3, the DNA is TGTGCCAGCAGCGTATACGGTACAGGGCAGCCCCAGCATTTT. The encoded protein is CASSVYGTGQPQHF.